What follows is one T cell receptor beta chain and its context. The specificity of this receptor is unknown. Base-call qualities are not available, and no considerably larger clone is one nucleotide away. The data were taken from a study of lymphopenia after photon versus proton radiotherapy (dated by TCRdb to between 2018 and 2020). At the level of the whole study: In patients with gastrointestinal tumors who developed high-grade lymphopenia, the study compared the immunological effects of photon radiation therapy with those of proton radiation therapy. The cohort comprised about 19 patients with gastrointestinal tumors who received either photon or proton therapy and then developed lymphopenia. The study was designed to characterize how the impact on the immune system differs between the two radiation modalities. Findings and caveats that apply to the study as a whole: After the lymphocyte count nadir, repertoires from photon-treated patients showed oligoclonal expansion, particularly of CD8+ Temra cells, and this expansion drove the decline in diversity. During treatment, patients who received photon therapy lost naive T cells and TCR diversity and gained effector/memory populations, whereas patients who received proton therapy remained relatively stable. Across the cohort, among patients who died, a greater drop in TCR diversity after the nadir was inversely correlated with overall survival time. The survival association was examined only in patients who died, and the authors described better survival with proton therapy as a possibility, not as a demonstrated result.

Library method: the immunoSEQ multiplex PCR assay. Deep sequencing of rearranged TCR beta loci, alongside multiparametric flow cytometry, was used to profile T cell repertoires. The table was pulled from immuneACCESS by TCRdb, which kept in-frame rearrangements only. Such tables lose some clones; where checked, under half of the loss comes from unresolved V genes, and the rest has no known cause. This sample lists approximately 17,000 clones; about nine tenths were detected once. The biggest ten clones account for about 6% of the sample. CDR1 and CDR2, looked up from the germline V gene, are SGHTA and FQGNSA. Its CDR3 holds 13 amino acids, cysteine through phenylalanine. The kept DNA is CDR3 alone, 39 bases in frame from the first base. V loses 5 bases of germline sequence and J loses 1 base, and the interval between the two ends is 6 bases.

The rearranged segments are TRBV7-2 and TRBJ1-5, with the identity of the D gene unclear. Sequencing used peripheral blood, obtained from a patient treated with photon-based radiotherapy. This TCR was recovered from a man in his 60s with pancreatic cancer. The CDR3 in this case is CASSPGSNQPQHF. The base sequence is TGTGCCAGCAGCCCGGGAAGCAATCAGCCCCAGCATTTT. The full variable domain, completed from the reference TRBV7-2 and TRBJ1-5 proteins outside the CDR3, reads GAGVSQSPSNKVTEKGKDVELRCDPISGHTALYWYRQSLGQGLEFLIYFQGNSAPDKSGLPSDRFSAERTGGSVSTLTIQRTQQEDSAVYLCASSPGSNQPQHFGDGTRLSIL.